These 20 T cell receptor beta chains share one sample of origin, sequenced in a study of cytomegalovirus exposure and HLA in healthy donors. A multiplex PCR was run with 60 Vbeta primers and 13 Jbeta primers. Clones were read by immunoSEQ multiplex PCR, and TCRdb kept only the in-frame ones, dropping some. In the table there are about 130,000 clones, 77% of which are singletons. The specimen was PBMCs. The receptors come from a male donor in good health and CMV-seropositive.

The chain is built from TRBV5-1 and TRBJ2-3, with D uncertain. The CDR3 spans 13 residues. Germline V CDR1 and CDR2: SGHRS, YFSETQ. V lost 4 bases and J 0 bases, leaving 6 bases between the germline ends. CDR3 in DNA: TGCGCCAGCAGCATAAAAAGCACAGATACGCAGTATTTT. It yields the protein CASSIKSTDTQYF.

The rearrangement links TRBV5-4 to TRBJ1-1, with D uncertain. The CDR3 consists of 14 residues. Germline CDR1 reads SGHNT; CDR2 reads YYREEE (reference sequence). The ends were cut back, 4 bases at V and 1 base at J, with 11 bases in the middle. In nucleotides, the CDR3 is TGTGCCAGCAGCCGAGGACGGGAGAACACTGAAGCTTTCTTT. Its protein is CASSRGRENTEAFF.

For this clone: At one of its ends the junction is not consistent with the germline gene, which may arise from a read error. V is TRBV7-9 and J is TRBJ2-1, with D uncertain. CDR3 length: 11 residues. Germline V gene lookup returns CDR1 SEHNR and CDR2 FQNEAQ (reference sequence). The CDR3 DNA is TGTTCCAGCAGCCCAGGTGCTGAGCAGTTCTTC. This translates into CSSSPGAEQFF.

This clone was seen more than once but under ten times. The CDR3 DNA follows: TGTGCCAGCAGACTCAACACTGAAGCTTTCTTT. Translated, it gives CASRLNTEAFF. The chain carries TRBV25-1 and TRBJ1-1; no reliable D call. The germline V gene encodes CDR1 MGHDK and CDR2 SYGVNS. The V gene lost 6 bases and the J gene lost 2 bases, with 4 bases spanning the gap. The CDR3 runs 11 residues. The complete variable domain, with remaining parts taken from reference TRBV25-1 and TRBJ1-1, reads EADIYQTPRYLVIGTGKKITLECSQTMGHDKMYWYQQDPGMELHLIHYSYGVNSTEKGDLSSESTVSRIRTEHFPLTLESARPSHTSQYLCASRLNTEAFFGQGTRLTVV.

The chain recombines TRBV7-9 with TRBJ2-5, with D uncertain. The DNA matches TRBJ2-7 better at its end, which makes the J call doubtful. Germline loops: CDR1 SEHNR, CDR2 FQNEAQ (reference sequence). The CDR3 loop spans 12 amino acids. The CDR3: CASSLESYEQYF. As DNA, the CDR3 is TGTGCCAGCAGCTTAGAATCCTACGAGCAGTACTTC.

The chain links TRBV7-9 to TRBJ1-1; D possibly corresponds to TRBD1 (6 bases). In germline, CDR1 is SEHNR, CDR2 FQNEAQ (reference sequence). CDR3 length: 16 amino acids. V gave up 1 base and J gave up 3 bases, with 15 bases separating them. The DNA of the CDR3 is TGTGCCAGCAGCTTAGATTTAAGGGGGTCGGACACTGAAGCTTTCTTT. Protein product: CASSLDLRGSDTEAFF.

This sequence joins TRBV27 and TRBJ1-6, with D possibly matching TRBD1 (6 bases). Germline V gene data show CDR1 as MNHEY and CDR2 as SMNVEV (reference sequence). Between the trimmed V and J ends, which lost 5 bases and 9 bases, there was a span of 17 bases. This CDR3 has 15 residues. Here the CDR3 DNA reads TGTGCCAGCAGTCCACGAACAGGGTTGGGTTCACCCCTCCACTTT. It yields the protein CASSPRTGLGSPLHF.

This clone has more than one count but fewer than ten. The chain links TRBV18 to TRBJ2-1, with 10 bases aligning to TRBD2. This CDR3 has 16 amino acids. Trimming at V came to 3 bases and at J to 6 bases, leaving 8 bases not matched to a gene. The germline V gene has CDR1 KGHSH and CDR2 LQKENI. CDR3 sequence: CASSPYLASGSNEQFF. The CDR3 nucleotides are TGTGCCAGCTCACCCTATTTGGCTAGCGGGAGCAATGAGCAGTTCTTC. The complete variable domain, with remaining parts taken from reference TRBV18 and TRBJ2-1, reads NAGVMQNPRHLVRRRGQEARLRCSPMKGHSHVYWYRQLPEEGLKFMVYLQKENIIDESGMPKERFSAEFPKEGPSILRIQQVVRGDSAAYFCASSPYLASGSNEQFFGPGTRLTVL.

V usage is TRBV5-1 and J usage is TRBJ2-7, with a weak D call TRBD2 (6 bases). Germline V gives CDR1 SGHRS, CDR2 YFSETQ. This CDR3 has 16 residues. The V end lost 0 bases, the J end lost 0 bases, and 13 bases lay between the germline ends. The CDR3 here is CASSLAVVSGSYEQYF. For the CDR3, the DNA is TGCGCCAGCAGCTTGGCCGTGGTTAGCGGCTCCTACGAGCAGTACTTC.

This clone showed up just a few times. The CDR3 here is CASRRSGSITGELFF. The DNA for the CDR3 is TGTGCCAGCAGGCGATCCGGGAGCATCACCGGGGAGCTGTTTTTT. The chain combines TRBV7-9 with TRBJ2-2, with D possibly TRBD2 on 6 matching bases. The germline V gene encodes CDR1 SEHNR and CDR2 FQNEAQ (reference sequence). The CDR3 has 15 residues. Trimming shortened V by 6 bases and J by 4 bases, and 15 bases separated the two germline ends.

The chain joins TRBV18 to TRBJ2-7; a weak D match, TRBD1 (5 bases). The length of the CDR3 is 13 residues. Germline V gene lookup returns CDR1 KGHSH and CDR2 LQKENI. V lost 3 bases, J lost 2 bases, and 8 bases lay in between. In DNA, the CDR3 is TGTGCCAGCTCACCCAGGGAAACCTACGAGCAGTACTTC. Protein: CASSPRETYEQYF. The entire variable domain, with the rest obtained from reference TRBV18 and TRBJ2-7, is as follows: NAGVMQNPRHLVRRRGQEARLRCSPMKGHSHVYWYRQLPEEGLKFMVYLQKENIIDESGMPKERFSAEFPKEGPSILRIQQVVRGDSAAYFCASSPRETYEQYFGPGTRLTVT.

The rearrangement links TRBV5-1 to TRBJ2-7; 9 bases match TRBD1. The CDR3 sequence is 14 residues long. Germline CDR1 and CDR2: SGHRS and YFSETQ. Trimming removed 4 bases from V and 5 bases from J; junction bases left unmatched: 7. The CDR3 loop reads CASSKQGAVDEQYF. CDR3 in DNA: TGCGCCAGCAGCAAACAGGGGGCGGTAGACGAGCAGTACTTC.

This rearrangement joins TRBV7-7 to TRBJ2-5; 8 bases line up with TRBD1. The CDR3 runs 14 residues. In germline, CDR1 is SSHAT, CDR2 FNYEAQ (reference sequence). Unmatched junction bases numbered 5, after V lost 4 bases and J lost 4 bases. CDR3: CASSSSGGLETQYF. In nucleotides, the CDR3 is TGTGCCAGCAGCTCATCAGGGGGCCTAGAGACCCAGTACTTC.

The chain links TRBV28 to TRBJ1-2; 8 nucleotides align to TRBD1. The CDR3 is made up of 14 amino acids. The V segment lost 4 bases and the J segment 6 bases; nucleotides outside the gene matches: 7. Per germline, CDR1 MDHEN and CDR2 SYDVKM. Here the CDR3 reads CASSSGTGSHGYTF. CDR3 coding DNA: TGTGCCAGCAGTTCCGGGACAGGTTCGCATGGCTACACCTTC.

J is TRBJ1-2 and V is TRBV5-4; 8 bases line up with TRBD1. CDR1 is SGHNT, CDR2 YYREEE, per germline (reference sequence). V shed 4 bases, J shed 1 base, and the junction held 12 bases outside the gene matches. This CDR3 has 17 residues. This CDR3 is CASSEGQVGFGNYGYTF. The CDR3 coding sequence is TGTGCCAGCAGCGAGGGACAGGTTGGGTTCGGTAACTATGGCTACACCTTC.

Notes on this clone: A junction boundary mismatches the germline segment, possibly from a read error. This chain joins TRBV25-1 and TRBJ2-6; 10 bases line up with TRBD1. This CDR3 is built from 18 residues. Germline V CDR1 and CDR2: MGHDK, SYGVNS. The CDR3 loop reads CASSEWGTGASGANGLTF. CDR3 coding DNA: TGTGCCAGCAGTGAATGGGGGACAGGGGCTTCTGGGGCCAACGGCCTGACTTTC. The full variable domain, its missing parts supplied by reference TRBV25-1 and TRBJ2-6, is EADIYQTPRYLVIGTGKKITLECSQTMGHDKMYWYQQDPGMELHLIHYSYGVNSTEKGDLSSESTVSRIRTEHFPLTLESARPSHTSQYLCASSEWGTGASGANGLTFGAGSRLTVL.

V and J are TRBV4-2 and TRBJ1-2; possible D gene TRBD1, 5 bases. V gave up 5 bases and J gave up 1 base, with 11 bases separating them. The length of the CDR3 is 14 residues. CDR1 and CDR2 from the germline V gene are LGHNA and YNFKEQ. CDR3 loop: CASSSRQGNYGYTF. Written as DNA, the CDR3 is TGTGCCAGCAGCTCTCGGCAGGGTAACTATGGCTACACCTTC.

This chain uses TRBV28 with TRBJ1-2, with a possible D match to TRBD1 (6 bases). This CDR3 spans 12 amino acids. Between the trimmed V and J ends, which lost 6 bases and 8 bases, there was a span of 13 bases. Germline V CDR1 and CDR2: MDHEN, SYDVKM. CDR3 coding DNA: TGTGCCAGCAGGCCGACAGGCGGGGGCTACACCTTC. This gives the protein CASRPTGGGYTF.

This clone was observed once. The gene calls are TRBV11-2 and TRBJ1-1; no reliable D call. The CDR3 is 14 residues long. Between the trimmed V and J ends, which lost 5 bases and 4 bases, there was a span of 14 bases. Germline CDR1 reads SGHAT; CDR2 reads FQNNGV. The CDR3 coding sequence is TGTGCCAGCAGCCCTCTCACCTGGCCCACTGAAGCTTTCTTT. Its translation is CASSPLTWPTEAFF.

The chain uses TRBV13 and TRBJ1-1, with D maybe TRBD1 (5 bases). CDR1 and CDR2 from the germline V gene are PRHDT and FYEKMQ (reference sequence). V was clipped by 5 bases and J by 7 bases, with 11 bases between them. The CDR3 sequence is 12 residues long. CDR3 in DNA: TGTGCCAGCAGCCCGGACACTCGTGAAGCTTTCTTT. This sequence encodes CASSPDTREAFF.